This TCR beta chain stems from a study of shared clonotypes between healthy human individuals. The table came from immunoSEQ multiplex PCR; TCRdb's copy has only in-frame clones and leaves some out. The table records roughly 2.2 million clones, approximately 93% of them present only once. Regarding this clone: Other DNA sequences within the sample encode an identical CDR3.

The origin of this receptor is a young man in good health. Some clones in this sample may be carry-over from other donors' samples. Sequencing was performed on naive CD4+ T cells from PBMCs. Subset defined: CD45RA+ positively selected.

CDR3 nucleotides: TGCGCCAGCAGCCAAGAACAGGGGTACGAGCAGTACTTC. Its translation: CASSQEQGYEQYF. The chain recombines TRBV4-3 with TRBJ2-7; 7 positions agree with TRBD1. The CDR3 has 13 residues. Germline CDR1 reads LGHNA; CDR2 reads YSLEER. Trimming took 0 bases from V and 4 from J; bases not matched to a gene: 0.